This TCR beta chain was documented in a study of shared T cell receptors in the human thymus. Measured with immunoSEQ multiplex PCR; TCRdb has only the in-frame clones, and not every one. The sample yields 600,000 or so clones, around 87% seen once. This CDR3 comprises 12 residues. Between the trimmed V and J ends, which lost 0 bases and 8 bases, there was a span of 10 bases. Germline values: CDR1 GTSNPN, CDR2 SVGIG (reference sequence). The same sample was also used in a study of human thymus T cells. According to that study: The people who donated were healthy Finnish babies having corrective surgery for congenital heart defects. Corrective cardiac surgery supplied the resected thymus tissue. Apparent bias marked the V and J gene usage of thymic and blood repertoires. Thymic repertoires from unrelated individuals overlapped highly, related research reported.

The receptor was isolated from a boy under three years old with a congenital heart defect. Sequenced: thymocytes. The chain employs TRBV30 and TRBJ1-2; D is unresolved. CDR3 sequence: CAWSVSPEGYTF. DNA for the CDR3: TGTGCCTGGAGTGTCTCCCCCGAGGGCTACACCTTC.